This is a list of T cell receptor beta chains from one sample in a study of T cell changes during pregnancy in multiple sclerosis. Profiled with immunoSEQ multiplex PCR; TCRdb holds only in-frame clones, not every one. Of roughly 38,000 clones in the sample, just over 85% are singletons; the top ten hold 0.9% to 1.5%. The starting material was CD4+ T cells from peripheral blood mononuclear cells, obtained before pregnancy. The receptors derive from a female donor with multiple sclerosis, enrolled in a pregnancy study. Each CDR3 is given with its conserved first and last residue. The order of the fields is J gene, V gene, D gene, clone size, CDR3 length, CDR3 protein, CDR3 DNA. A D gene is named only where the DNA matches it firmly. Some rows have no size entry. The others give once, few or many, or a class for an expanded clone.

>TRBJ2-2|TRBV5-1|NA|NA|15
CASSFQGLGTGELFF
TGCGCCAGCAGCTTCCAGGGGCTCGGCACCGGGGAGCTGTTTTTT
>TRBJ1-2|TRBV2|NA|NA|13
CASRVTRGYGYTF
TGTGCCAGCAGGGTGACCCGGGGCTATGGCTACACCTTC
>TRBJ2-5|TRBV6-5|NA|NA|13
CASSSPGQETQYF
TGTGCCAGCAGTTCCCCGGGGCAAGAGACCCAGTACTTC
>TRBJ2-7|TRBV13|TRBD2|NA|15
CASSPAGGPSNEQYF
TGTGCCAGCAGCCCAGCGGGAGGGCCCTCCAACGAGCAGTACTTC
>TRBJ1-2|TRBV6-6|TRBD1|NA|13
CASREGAIEGYTF
TGTGCCAGCAGAGAGGGGGCAATAGAAGGCTACACCTTC
>TRBJ2-3|TRBV18|TRBD2|NA|15
CASSQGGAGTDTQYF
TGTGCCAGCTCACAAGGCGGAGCGGGAACAGATACGCAGTATTTT
>TRBJ2-7|TRBV5-1|TRBD2|NA|15
CASSLGGLGGYEQYF
TGCGCCAGCAGCTTGGGCGGCCTCGGGGGGTACGAGCAGTACTTC
>TRBJ2-1|TRBV27|TRBD2|few|16
CASSSILSGSNNEQFF
TGTGCCAGCAGTTCGATTCTTAGCGGGAGTAACAATGAGCAGTTCTTC
>TRBJ1-1|TRBV6-1|NA|few|13
CASSAEVLPPAFF
TGTGCCAGCAGTGCCGAGGTCTTACCACCGGCTTTCTTT
>TRBJ1-3|TRBV19|NA|once|15
CASSRESRYGNTIYF
TGTGCCAGTAGTAGGGAGTCGAGATATGGAAACACCATATATTTT
>TRBJ2-3|TRBV27|NA|once|14
CASSLGASTDTQYF
TGTGCCAGCAGTTTAGGGGCCTCCACAGATACGCAGTATTTT
>TRBJ2-6|TRBV19|NA|few|16
CASSNGGGGGANVLTF
TGTGCCAGTAGTAACGGCGGGGGCGGTGGGGCCAACGTCCTGACTTTC
>TRBJ2-3|TRBV30|NA|NA|16
CAWSWLERYGVDTQYF
TGTGCCTGGAGTTGGCTGGAGCGGTACGGCGTAGATACGCAGTATTTT
>TRBJ2-1|TRBV5-1|TRBD2|once|15
CASSFGLAVINEQFF
TGCGCCAGCAGCTTCGGACTAGCGGTAATAAATGAGCAGTTCTTC
>TRBJ2-1|TRBV9|TRBD2|NA|15
CASSVGVGGPRSQFF
TGTGCCAGCAGCGTAGGAGTGGGAGGGCCTCGGTCGCAGTTCTTC
>TRBJ2-5|TRBV19|NA|NA|14
CASSIASDSGTQYF
TGTGCCAGTAGTATAGCCTCGGACTCTGGGACCCAGTACTTC
>TRBJ1-1|TRBV5-1|NA|once|12
CASNQRGTEAFF
TGCGCCAGCAACCAGAGGGGGACTGAAGCTTTCTTT
>TRBJ2-1|TRBV9|NA|NA|14
CASSRDKRNNEQFF
TGTGCCAGCAGTCGGGACAAACGGAACAATGAGCAGTTCTTC
>TRBJ1-5|TRBV27|TRBD1|once|14
CASSSTGAGQPQHF
TGTGCCAGCAGTTCGACAGGGGCAGGTCAGCCCCAGCATTTT
>TRBJ2-2|TRBV18|NA|NA|16
CASSPRSAGNTGELFF
TGTGCCAGCTCACCACGTTCGGCAGGGAACACCGGGGAGCTGTTTTTT
>TRBJ1-5|TRBV30|TRBD1|NA|17
CAWSPRAPGQANQPQHF
TGTGCCTGGAGCCCGAGGGCTCCGGGACAGGCTAATCAGCCCCAGCATTTT
>TRBJ2-3|TRBV5-6|TRBD2|once|16
CASSRGLAGTTDTQYF
TGTGCCAGCAGCCGGGGACTAGCGGGAACTACAGATACGCAGTATTTT